Sequencing of this TCR beta chain was carried out in a study of technical replicates of blood from a handful of donors. The method was immunoSEQ multiplex PCR; TCRdb's version includes in-frame clones alone and lacks a portion of them. The sample shows 80,000 to 95,000 clones, approximately 96% of them seen only once. This clone occurred once. Deletions cut 11 bases from V and 3 bases from J, with 13 bases between. CDR1 is LNHDA and CDR2 is SQIVND in the germline V gene (reference sequence). The CDR3 has 12 residues. The chain uses TRBV19 and TRBJ1-1; weak D call: TRBD1 (5 bases). This sequence was found in a human donor in good health. Sequencing was performed on T cells isolated from PBMCs. The CDR3: CAGGGDDTEAFF. Written as DNA, the CDR3 is TGTGCCGGGGGAGGGGACGACACTGAAGCTTTCTTT.